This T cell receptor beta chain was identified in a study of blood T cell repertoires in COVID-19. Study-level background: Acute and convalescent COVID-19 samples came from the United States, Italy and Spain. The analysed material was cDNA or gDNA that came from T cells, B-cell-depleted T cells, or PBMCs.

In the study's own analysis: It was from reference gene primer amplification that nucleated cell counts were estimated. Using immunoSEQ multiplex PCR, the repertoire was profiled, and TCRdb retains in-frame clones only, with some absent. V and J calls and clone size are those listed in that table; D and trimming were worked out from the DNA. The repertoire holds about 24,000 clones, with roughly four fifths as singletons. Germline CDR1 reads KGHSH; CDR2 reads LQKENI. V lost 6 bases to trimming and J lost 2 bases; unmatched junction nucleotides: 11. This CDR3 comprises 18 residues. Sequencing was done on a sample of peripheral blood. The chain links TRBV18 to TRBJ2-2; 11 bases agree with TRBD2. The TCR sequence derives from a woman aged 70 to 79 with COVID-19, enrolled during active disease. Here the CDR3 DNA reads TGTGCCAGCTCTTCCCGCGGGACTAGCGGCCCCAACACCGGGGAGCTGTTTTTT. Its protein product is CASSSRGTSGPNTGELFF.